These T cell receptor beta chains were read from a single sample in a study of blood T cell repertoires in COVID-19. Clones were sequenced by immunoSEQ multiplex PCR, and TCRdb holds only the in-frame ones, with some missing. Of fewer than 250,000 clones listed, roughly 82% are singletons. Source material: peripheral blood. The source of these receptors is a woman aged 70-85 years with acute or convalescent COVID-19. CDR3s include the opening cysteine and the closing phenylalanine or tryptophan.

TRBV27 CASSSDSYSGNTIYF
TRBV4-2 CASSEAGTEAYEQYF
TRBV27 CASRPPLGVGNTEAFF
TRBV4-1 CASSRNTDPYNEQFF
TRBV2 CASSRDRGDSYEQYF
TRBV9 CASSVQGYNEQFF
TRBV19 CASSPGQGYNSPLHF
TRBV5-1 CASSLDPGVDEKLFF
TRBV5-5 CASSLRLAGVYETQYF
TRBV6-6 CASSATGQGGQPQHF
TRBV6-6 CATSSGGRTDTQYF
TRBV7-8 CASSLGGLRRAGNTIYF
TRBV28 CASSSTHRVWQPQHF
TRBV7-9 CASTLGAITQYF
TRBV19 CASSSKAGTVNQPQHF
TRBV28 CASSGTSDRAGYTF
TRBV5-4 CASSSDRSWEQFF
TRBV28 CASRGHSNTEAFF
TRBV11-2 CASSLEGVNEKLFF
TRBV5-4 CASSLGTPLYGYTF
TRBV11-3 CASSLNQDSPLHF
TRBV5-6 CASSFGLAAYNEQFF
TRBV7-8 CASSPQLTQYF
TRBV28 CASSSGLAGPQHF
TRBV5-1 CASSPHRAQGYTF
TRBV24-1 CATSDFTGKGYTF
TRBV6-2/TRBV6-3 CASSYIRGSRPLHGYTF
TRBV5-1 CASSLESRGLYEQYF
TRBV7-2 CASSLVGGTWQETQYF
TRBV7-6 CASSLGGQAGTDTQYF
TRBV5-1 CASSLARGFEAFF
TRBV6-2/TRBV6-3 CASSSGTSGGDTQYF
TRBV15 CATSREWTAEAFF
TRBV5-6 CASSLRTGGTIRAFF
TRBV5-4 CASTISGRANTEAFF
TRBV5-6 CASSLRLGTGESWIYEQYF
TRBV3-1/TRBV3-2 CASSDPGLAGGSSPQYF
TRBV29-1 CSVGTVDAFF
TRBV4-2 CASSSDRVYGYTF
TRBV4-2 CASSQDLAGVSQFF
TRBV9 CASSVDWGNEKLFF
TRBV15 CATSRQGDYGYTF
TRBV19 CASSPSGGPQHF
TRBV7-6 CASSLVGSYNSPLHF
TRBV6-1 CASSEREGRRGEKLFF
TRBV4-3 CASSLLLTSGEETQYF
TRBV5-1 CASRWGQESTDTQYF
TRBV29-1 CSVEGSGGARTSYNEQFF
TRBV30 CAWISSNQPQHF
TRBV21-1 CASSAKPGHKNSYEQYF
TRBV5-6 CASSLAGGNQPQHF
TRBV10-3 CAISESVTANYGYTF
TRBV2 CASTAGTSGVHEQYF
TRBV28 CASSFPGLGGYTF
TRBV23-1 CASLPPRRLLDSGANVLTF
TRBV7-8 CASSPRTSGAYNEQFF
TRBV30 CAWSTTAGQAFF